These 20 T cell receptor beta chains share one sample of origin, sequenced in a study of vaccination effects on CD4 cells after COVID-19. Profiling relied on immunoSEQ multiplex PCR, and the TCRdb table lists in-frame clones only, not all of them. The sample yields tens of thousands of clones, approximately 79% seen once. ViraFEST used viral peptide pools to expand antigen-specific CD4+ T cells before sequencing. A roughly 10-day culture period preceded the isolation of CD4+ T cells. Neither prior SARS-CoV-2 infection nor positive nucleocapsid antibodies were present in the vaccine recipients. Their target antigens are unknown. Sequencing used CD4+ T cells from PBMCs cultured with HCoV-OC43 spike peptides, obtained before COVID-19 vaccination. Subset given: HCoV-OC43 spike overlapping peptide pool stimulation. The source of these receptors is a human donor who received a COVID-19 vaccine.

In its sample, this clone was seen once. This sequence joins TRBV5-1 and TRBJ2-2; 8 nucleotides line up with TRBD1. Per germline, CDR1 SGHRS and CDR2 YFSETQ. This CDR3 is 15 amino acids long. V trimming: 4 bases; J trimming: 4 bases; junction bases outside the gene matches: 6. CDR3 residues: CASSERTGSTGELFF. The CDR3 DNA reads as TGCGCCAGCAGCGAACGGACAGGGAGCACCGGGGAGCTGTTTTTT.

V gene TRBV4-1 combines with J gene TRBJ2-3; no clear D gene. Germline V gene sequence: CDR1 MGHRA, CDR2 YSYEKL. The V end was cut by 5 bases, the J end by 1 base, with 16 bases between. This CDR3 spans 16 amino acids. The CDR3 is CASSVSNTRGTDTQYF. DNA of the CDR3: TGCGCCAGCAGCGTAAGCAACACGAGAGGCACAGATACGCAGTATTTT.

The chain uses TRBV6-6 and TRBJ2-7; 10 bases align to TRBD1. Germline V gene sequence: CDR1 MNHNY, CDR2 SVGAGI (reference sequence). Trimming removed 5 bases from V and 5 bases from J; junction bases left unmatched: 6. The CDR3 is 14 amino acids. The CDR3 region has the DNA TGTGCCAGCAGTAAGGACAGGGGGTCCAACGAGCAGTACGTC. This encodes CASSKDRGSNEQYV.

V gene TRBV14 combines with J gene TRBJ1-5, with D perhaps matching TRBD1 (5 bases). The CDR3 runs to 13 residues. CDR1 SGHDN and CDR2 FVKESK come from the germline V gene. With 3 bases removed from V and 7 bases from J, the gap between germline ends came to 10 bases. The CDR3 region has the DNA TGTGCCAGCAGCCAGGGACTAGACCAGCCCCAGCATTTT. The encoded protein is CASSQGLDQPQHF.

CDR3 protein: CASSRGRNSPLHF. The CDR3 bases are TGTGCCAGCAGCCGCGGACGGAATTCACCCCTCCACTTT. The V call is TRBV14, the J call TRBJ1-6, with D unresolved. The CDR3 spans 13 residues. Trimming took 4 bases from V and 7 from J, leaving 8 bases between them. Germline V gives CDR1 SGHDN, CDR2 FVKESK.

This chain joins TRBV7-2 and TRBJ2-2; D not resolved. V was trimmed by 8 bases and J by 0 bases, leaving 10 bases between them. Germline V lookup: CDR1 SGHTA, CDR2 FQGNSA. The CDR3 is 14 amino acids. CDR3 sequence (DNA): TGTGCCAGCGAGTCAGCAGCGAACACCGGGGAGCTGTTTTTT. This codes for CASESAANTGELFF.

This sequence joins TRBV18 and TRBJ1-1; D is perhaps TRBD1 (5 bases). The CDR3 contains 14 residues. Germline values: CDR1 KGHSH, CDR2 LQKENI. V was clipped by 3 bases and J by 1 base, with 9 bases between them. The DNA of the CDR3 is TGTGCCAGCTCACCCGGGGCGGCGAACACTGAAGCTTTCTTT. Amino acid sequence: CASSPGAANTEAFF.

The chain joins TRBV9 to TRBJ2-1; a possible D gene is TRBD2 (6 bases). V lost 2 bases, J lost 3 bases, and 15 bases lay in between. Germline lookup yields CDR1 SGDLS and CDR2 YYNGEE. The CDR3 has 16 residues. This CDR3 is CASSVSPRENYNEQFF. CDR3 in DNA: TGTGCCAGCAGCGTTTCCCCTCGGGAGAACTACAATGAGCAGTTCTTC.

The rearrangement uses TRBV15 and TRBJ2-1, with 8 bases identical to TRBD2. Trimming removed 5 bases from V and 9 bases from J; junction bases left unmatched: 12. This CDR3 has 15 residues. The germline V gene has CDR1 LNHNV and CDR2 YYDKDF (reference sequence). The CDR3 DNA reads as TGTGCCACCAGCGAGGGACTAGAGGGGGAAGGTGAGCAGTTCTTC. Translation gives CATSEGLEGEGEQFF.

CDR3 bases: TGCAGCGTCGTGAGGGGGGGGGATGGCTACACCTTC. Protein sequence: CSVVRGGDGYTF. The rearrangement joins TRBV29-1 to TRBJ1-2; the D gene is possibly TRBD1 (6 bases). The germline V gene has CDR1 SQVTM and CDR2 ANQGSEA. Deletions cut 6 bases from V and 6 bases from J, with 14 bases between. There are 12 residues in the CDR3.

The J gene is TRBJ1-6, the V gene TRBV6-6; D perhaps matches TRBD1 (6 bases). The length of the CDR3 is 14 residues. CDR1 MNHNY and CDR2 SVGAGI come from the germline V gene (reference sequence). Trimming removed 5 bases at V and 4 bases at J, with 9 bases between. DNA of the CDR3: TGTGCCAGCAGTAAACAGGGTTATAATTCACCCCTCCACTTT. This translates into CASSKQGYNSPLHF.

The gene calls are TRBV25-1 and TRBJ1-1; a weak D match, TRBD1 (5 bases). CDR1 MGHDK and CDR2 SYGVNS come from the germline V gene. Trimming stripped 0 bases from V and 8 bases from J, with 7 bases between. The CDR3 spans 12 residues. The CDR3 nucleotides are TGTGCCAGCAGTGAATACACAGGCGAAGCTTTCTTT. This translates into CASSEYTGEAFF. Looking up the rest from reference TRBV25-1 and TRBJ1-1 gives the full variable domain: EADIYQTPRYLVIGTGKKITLECSQTMGHDKMYWYQQDPGMELHLIHYSYGVNSTEKGDLSSESTVSRIRTEHFPLTLESARPSHTSQYLCASSEYTGEAFFGQGTRLTVV.

This chain links TRBV28 with TRBJ1-2; perhaps TRBD1 as D (6 bases). CDR1 MDHEN and CDR2 SYDVKM come from the germline V gene. The CDR3 sequence is 15 residues long. V was clipped by 7 bases and J by 5 bases, with 20 bases between them. The CDR3 here is CASTKGGGLMYGYTF. The CDR3 DNA sequence: TGTGCCAGCACAAAGGGGGGCGGGCTCATGTATGGCTACACCTTC.

About this clone itself: The junction and the germline gene differ at one end; a read error may be behind it. This chain links TRBV6-2 or TRBV6-3 with TRBJ2-3; TRBD2 matches 8 bases. Germline-derived CDR1 and CDR2 are MNHEY and SVGEGT. The length of the CDR3 is 16 residues. CDR3 residues: CASSHSKRGSTDTQYF. CDR3 DNA sequence: TGTGCCAGCAGTCACTCCAAGCGGGGGAGCACAGATACGCAGTATTTT.

The chain employs TRBV29-1 and TRBJ1-1, with D possibly TRBD1 on 5 matching bases. From germline, CDR1 is SQVTM and CDR2 ANQGSEA. The CDR3 runs to 12 residues. V gave up 7 bases and J gave up 5 bases, with 14 bases separating them. In DNA form, the CDR3 reads TGCAGCGGACAGAAAACGGGGACTGAAGCTTTCTTT. It yields the protein CSGQKTGTEAFF.

The chain uses TRBV5-1 and TRBJ2-1; D is unclear. Germline CDR1 SGHRS, CDR2 YFSETQ. The CDR3 consists of 14 residues. Trimming removed 4 bases from V and 0 bases from J, with 8 bases in between. The CDR3 region is CASSETRSYNEQFF. CDR3 DNA: TGCGCCAGCAGCGAAACACGCTCCTACAATGAGCAGTTCTTC.

The rearrangement joins TRBV24-1 to TRBJ2-5; maybe TRBD1 (6 bases). Trimming took 9 bases from V and 5 from J, leaving 18 bases between them. CDR1 KGHDR and CDR2 SFDVKD come from the germline V gene. This CDR3 spans 14 amino acids. The CDR3 reads CATGSRGGRETQYF. CDR3 DNA: TGTGCCACCGGATCCAGGGGTGGCCGGGAGACCCAGTACTTC.

This chain connects TRBV2 to TRBJ2-5; no clear D. From germline, CDR1 is SNHLY and CDR2 FYNNEI. Trimming took 2 bases from V and 4 from J, leaving 8 bases between them. The CDR3 spans 13 residues. The CDR3 reads CASSELGSETQYF. DNA for the CDR3: TGTGCCAGCAGTGAACTCGGATCAGAGACCCAGTACTTC.

This chain connects TRBV12-2 to TRBJ2-7; TRBD2 is the table's D call and was not checked against the DNA. TRBV12-2 is described as a pseudogene. CDR3 size: 19 residues. In nucleotides, the CDR3 is TGTGCAAGTCGCTTAGCGCACTACCGGACTAGCGGGGGGGCCCACGAGCAGTACGTC. Its protein is CASRLAHYRTSGGAHEQYV.

The chain joins TRBV28 to TRBJ1-1; no reliable D call. CDR1 is MDHEN and CDR2 is SYDVKM in the germline V gene. With 5 bases removed from V and 11 bases from J, the gap between germline ends came to 15 bases. This CDR3 is built from 12 residues. CDR3 amino acids: CASSLSDGEAFF. The CDR3 nucleotides read TGTGCCAGCAGTCTCAGCGACGGGGAGGCTTTCTTT.